These 5 T cell receptor beta chains were sequenced from one sample in a study of blood T cells in healthy people across ages. The authors ran a second PCR of about 7 to 11 cycles using a sample-barcoded 5' primer and a J-beta primer mix. TCRdb itself ran the 5' RACE reads through MiXCR, one entry per CDR3 protein. The profile shows 1.5 million to 2 million distinct CDR3 sequences, 40% to 55% of them singletons. The sample consisted of blood. These receptors all stem from a woman between 40 and 55 years old in good health.

V and J are TRBV28 and TRBJ2-3; 8 positions agree with TRBD1. The germline gives CDR1 MDHEN, CDR2 SYDVKM. V lost 4 bases, J lost 3 bases, and 6 bases stayed unmatched. The CDR3 loop spans 15 amino acids. The CDR3 bases are TGTGCCAGCAGTTCAGGGGGCGTTTTGACAGATACGCAGTATTTT. Its translation is CASSSGGVLTDTQYF.

In its sample, this clonotype was seen once. The V gene is TRBV4-3, the J gene TRBJ2-5; D unclear. The J call is in doubt because the DNA end fits TRBJ2-7 better. The CDR3 length is 14 residues. Germline CDR1 is LGHNA and CDR2 is YSLEER. CDR3: CASSLGITNYEQYF. CDR3 nucleotide sequence: TGCGCCAGCAGCCTGGGCATTACTAACTACGAGCAGTACTTC.

The rearrangement joins TRBV20-1 to TRBJ2-4; D possibly uses TRBD1 or TRBD2 (6 bases each). This CDR3 is built from 15 residues. CDR1 and CDR2 from the germline V gene are DFQATT and SNEGSKA (reference sequence). CDR3 sequence (DNA): TGCGCCCCTGGGTTGGGGGGCAAGGCCAAAAACATTCAGTACTTC. Residues: CAPGLGGKAKNIQYF.

J is TRBJ1-1 and V is TRBV6-5; D is uncertain. The V end lost 6 bases, the J end lost 3 bases, and 17 bases lay between the germline ends. Germline lookup yields CDR1 MNHEY and CDR2 SVGAGI. This CDR3 region has 15 residues. The CDR3 region is CASSPGLIWDTEAFF. The CDR3 DNA sequence: TGTGCCAGCAGCCCTGGACTTATCTGGGACACTGAAGCTTTCTTT.

A few counts support this clonotype. One junction end disagrees with the germline gene, perhaps due to a read error. The chain has TRBV5-1 and TRBJ2-1; 8 bases line up with TRBD2. CDR1 is SGHRS and CDR2 is YFSETQ in the germline V gene. The CDR3 length is 16 residues. CDR3 amino acids: CASSPGAGEINNEQLF. CDR3 DNA sequence: TGCGCCAGCAGCCCGGGAGCGGGGGAAATTAACAATGAGCAGCTCTTC.